This TCR beta chain was recorded in a study of T-cell reconstitution after alpha-beta-depleted transplantation in children. A library of TCRbeta sequences, prepared with unique molecular identifiers, was generated. TCRdb re-called the PCR reads with MiXCR, one entry per CDR3 protein. The sample yields some 390,000 distinct CDR3 sequences, about a fifth seen once. This clonotype has only a few counts. The sample in question was PBMCs from the stem cell graft donor, obtained from the stem cell graft. The receptor was isolated from a human donor who donated a stem cell graft to a child with acute myeloid leukemia.

The CDR3 nucleotides read TGCAGCGTTGAATTTACAGGGGACAATGAGCAGTTCTTC. This sequence encodes CSVEFTGDNEQFF. The V gene is TRBV29-1, the J gene TRBJ2-1; TRBD1 matches 7 bases. V lost 2 bases and J lost 5; bases outside the gene matches: 3. The length of the CDR3 is 13 residues. Germline V gene data show CDR1 as SQVTM and CDR2 as ANQGSEA.